The 10 T cell receptor beta chains below come from one sample, sequenced in a study of shared clonotypes between healthy human individuals. Here immunoSEQ multiplex PCR was the method, and the copy in TCRdb shows in-frame clones only, minus some. The sample contains almost 700,000 clones, about 90% of which appear only once. Cells designated naive CD8 were CD45RO-negative and were positively selected for CCR7, with terminally differentiated effector memory CD45RA+ cells excluded. The material sequenced was naive CD8+ T cells sorted from blood. The receptors stem from a man younger than 40 in good health.

The V and J genes are TRBV5-1 and TRBJ2-5; D is unresolved. The V end was cut by 2 bases, the J end by 5 bases, with 13 bases between. The CDR3 runs to 14 residues. The germline gives CDR1 SGHRS, CDR2 YFSETQ. Here the CDR3 reads CASSLSSMLETQYF. The CDR3 DNA is TGCGCCAGCAGCTTATCCTCTATGTTGGAGACCCAGTACTTC.

The rearrangement links TRBV5-1 to TRBJ1-5, with D perhaps matching TRBD1 (5 bases). Trimming pared 6 bases from V and 4 bases from J, leaving 20 bases between. Germline V lookup: CDR1 SGHRS, CDR2 YFSETQ. This CDR3 has 16 residues. The CDR3 reads CASILPSGTTNQPQHF. In DNA form, the CDR3 reads TGCGCCAGCATCCTTCCCTCCGGGACCACAAATCAGCCCCAGCATTTT.

The gene calls are TRBV2 and TRBJ1-1, with D possibly TRBD1 on 6 matching bases. From germline, CDR1 is SNHLY and CDR2 FYNNEI. This CDR3 has 10 residues. V lost 3 bases, J lost 12 bases, and 8 bases lay in between. The CDR3 nucleotides read TGTGCCAGCAGTGACAGGGGACCTTTCTTT. Protein: CASSDRGPFF. Supplemented by reference TRBV2 and TRBJ1-1, the full variable domain reads EPEVTQTPSHQVTQMGQEVILRCVPISNHLYFYWYRQILGQKVEFLVSFYNNEISEKSEIFDDQFSVERPDGSNFTLKIRSTKLEDSAMYFCASSDRGPFFGQGTRLTVV.

The genes are TRBV7-9 and TRBJ2-5, with D perhaps given as TRBD1 or TRBD2 (7 bases each). This CDR3 contains 15 residues. Per germline, CDR1 SEHNR and CDR2 FQNEAQ (reference sequence). V was cut by 0 bases and J by 4 bases, with 12 bases left in between. CDR3 sequence (DNA): TGTGCCAGCAGCTTAGCCAGGGGGGGCCGAGAGACCCAGTACTTC. It codes for CASSLARGGRETQYF. Combining the CDR3 with reference TRBV7-9 and TRBJ2-5 gives the whole variable domain DTGVSQNPRHKITKRGQNVTFRCDPISEHNRLYWYRQTLGQGPEFLTYFQNEAQLEKSRLLSDRFSAERPKGSFSTLEIQRTEQGDSAMYLCASSLARGGRETQYFGPGTRLLVL.

This chain connects TRBV5-5 to TRBJ1-1; D not certain. The CDR3 loop spans 16 amino acids. Germline V CDR1 and CDR2: SGHKS, YYEKEE (reference sequence). V was trimmed by 0 bases and J by 0 bases, leaving 12 bases between them. CDR3 amino acids: CASSLAPEGLNTEAFF. The CDR3 nucleotides read TGTGCCAGCAGCTTGGCTCCCGAGGGTTTGAACACTGAAGCTTTCTTT. Full variable domain (rest looked up from reference TRBV5-5 and TRBJ1-1): DAGVTQSPTHLIKTRGQQVTLRCSPISGHKSVSWYQQVLGQGPQFIFQYYEKEERGRGNFPDRFSARQFPNYSSELNVNALLLGDSALYLCASSLAPEGLNTEAFFGQGTRLTVV.

V and J are TRBV7-8 and TRBJ2-1, with 7 bases aligning to TRBD1. The CDR3 covers 14 residues. Germline assignment: CDR1 SGHVS and CDR2 FQNEAQ. J was trimmed by 5 bases and V by 2 bases; bases with no gene match: 3. The CDR3 DNA reads as TGTGCCAGCAGCTTACTTACAGGGGACAATGAGCAGTTCTTC. It yields the protein CASSLLTGDNEQFF.

The rearrangement uses TRBV6-1 and TRBJ1-2; D is undetermined. V lost 2 bases to trimming and J lost 8 bases, with 6 bases between them. Germline CDR1 MNHNS, CDR2 SASEGT. The CDR3 is 11 amino acids. The CDR3 DNA reads as TGTGCCAGCAGTGAATCAGGCGGCTACACCTTC. Translated, it gives CASSESGGYTF.

The genes are TRBV27 and TRBJ1-5; D gene ambiguous. V was pared by 3 bases and J by 1 base, with 13 bases between. The CDR3 covers 16 residues. Germline V gives CDR1 MNHEY, CDR2 SMNVEV (reference sequence). Here the CDR3 DNA reads TGTGCCAGCAGTTTGAGGGCTGTGGACAGCAATCAGCCCCAGCATTTT. It codes for CASSLRAVDSNQPQHF.

The chain couples TRBV27 to TRBJ2-1; no clear D. V gave up 0 bases and J gave up 9 bases, with 15 bases separating them. Germline CDR1 MNHEY, CDR2 SMNVEV (reference sequence). The CDR3 has 15 amino acids. The CDR3 region has the DNA TGTGCCAGCAGTTTATCTCACAACCGTTTGGTTGAGCAGTTCTTC. This translates into CASSLSHNRLVEQFF.

The genes are TRBV28 and TRBJ2-6, with D tentatively TRBD2 (5 bases). Germline CDR1 MDHEN, CDR2 SYDVKM. The CDR3 sequence is 15 residues long. With 3 bases removed from V and 0 bases from J, the gap between germline ends came to 6 bases. The CDR3 DNA reads as TGTGCCAGCAGTTTCCTAGCCTCTGGGGCCAACGTCCTGACTTTC. Translated, it gives CASSFLASGANVLTF.